Listed below are T cell receptor beta chains from one sample, sequenced in a study of cytomegalovirus exposure and HLA in healthy donors. Measured with immunoSEQ multiplex PCR; TCRdb has only the in-frame clones, and not every one. Among over 100,000 clones, approximately 8.8% were seen once, and the ten largest hold around 5.5%. Source material: PBMCs. Source of these receptors: a man between 40 and 49 years old in good health and CMV-seronegative. CDR3s include the opening cysteine and the closing phenylalanine or tryptophan. Each record gives: V gene, CDR3 protein.

TRBV6-5,CASSLTGNYEQYF
TRBV10-1,CASSQGGGYTF
TRBV7-6,CASSELRGGSTDTQYF
TRBV5-1,CASSSSTGGAGVEKLFF
TRBV2,CASSERGYEQFF
TRBV5-6,CASSLTTAYSNQPQHF
TRBV9,CASSVESLRTYNEQFF
TRBV7-9,CASSLAGVGNIQYF
TRBV14,CASSLGFGDEQYF
TRBV11-3,CASSPRTGTGELFF
TRBV20-1,CSRLANYGYTF
TRBV5-1,CASSLEGTGYGYGYTF
TRBV2,CASSPPGGNQPQHF
TRBV30,CAWSRGTSGGTDEQFF
TRBV6-1,CASSEWGGKEAFF
TRBV4-2,CASSQGYRGGYEQFF
TRBV18,CASSSGTGGSYGYTF
TRBV30,CALDRGTDFLGYTF
TRBV6-5,CASSYRVGNYNEQFF
TRBV4-3,CASSQGTSYEQYF
TRBV6-4,CASRRGRRDF
TRBV19,CASRDRATGELFF
TRBV6-5,CASSYSRLAATDTQYF
TRBV30,CAWDRGGGGEQYF
TRBV11-2,CASSLGEGGGYTF
TRBV2,CASSEDLALNTEAFF
TRBV5-4,CASSRDSRNYGYTF
TRBV18,CASSPGLAGTDTQYF
TRBV19,CASSNTENEKLFF
TRBV6-1,CASSGQGEADIQYF
TRBV6-5,CASSLRESQPQHF
TRBV7-2,CASSLGGGVALKTQYF
TRBV5-4,CASSRAGGALNTEAFF
TRBV4-3,CARPVPGQGDEKYF
TRBV2,CASRVDRGYQPQHF
TRBV5-1,CASSLRPGAEAFF
TRBV6-5,CASSYVPRTGELFF
TRBV2,CASSELLVSNQPQHF
TRBV10-3,CAISVSGTVNTEAFF
TRBV28,CASSSGQKIPYEQYF
TRBV6-5,CASSPDSGSHYEQYF
TRBV30,CAWSGGAEAFF
TRBV5-1,CASSSARGEAFF
TRBV28,CASSLSGLAGAWGQYF
TRBV6-1,CATKGLVSTDTQYF
TRBV6-1,CASSEAESRGF
TRBV6-1,CASSMTGGNTEAFF
TRBV2,CASSEGGQGIVYGYTF
TRBV14,CASSQGQGFSSVLTF
TRBV29-1,CSVGYPFDRGFTEAFF
TRBV5-5,CASSGESSYNSPLHF
TRBV29-1,CSVVPGLENNEQFF